The rows below give T cell receptor beta chains drawn from one sample of a study of vaccination effects on CD4 cells after COVID-19. Assay: immunoSEQ multiplex PCR; the TCRdb copy retains only in-frame clones and omits some. This sample yields tens of thousands of clones, of which approximately 75% are seen a single time; 2.5% to 3% belongs to the top ten. For these receptors, no antigen is known. The starting material was CD4+ T cells from PBMCs cultured with HCoV-NL63 spike peptides, obtained before COVID-19 vaccination. The receptors come from a human donor who received a COVID-19 vaccine. The CDR3 runs from the conserved cysteine through the conserved F or W. The D gene is left open where the match is weak. For some rows the clone size is stated as once, few or many, or as a class when expanded; others skip it.

j_call clone_size d_call v_call cdr3_aa cdr3_nt
TRBJ1-4 . . TRBV19 CASSIGAGSEKLFF TGTGCCAGTAGTATTGGTGCCGGGAGTGAAAAACTGTTTTTT
TRBJ2-5 . . TRBV3-1/TRBV3-2 CASSQDWIRTVSKETQYF TGTGCCAGCAGCCAAGATTGGATACGGACAGTTTCAAAAGAGACCCAGTACTTC
TRBJ1-1 . . TRBV10-2 CASIGGEGLEAFF TGCGCCAGTATAGGGGGGGAAGGCCTTGAAGCTTTCTTT
TRBJ1-1 . . TRBV19 CASKTATEAFF TGTGCCAGTAAAACTGCGACTGAAGCTTTCTTT
TRBJ2-1 . TRBD2 TRBV5-1 CASRGLTLYNEQFF TGCGCCAGCAGGGGACTAACCCTCTACAATGAGCAGTTCTTC
TRBJ2-5 . . TRBV13 CASSFITTCRTNKETQYF TGTGCCAGCAGCTTTATAACAACGTGTAGGACTAATAAAGAGACCCAGTACTTC
TRBJ2-1 . . TRBV24-1 CATSDPVGGTYNEQFF TGTGCCACCAGTGACCCGGTTGGGGGGACCTACAATGAGCAGTTCTTC
TRBJ1-4 . . TRBV7-8 CASSPREKLFF TGTGCCAGCAGCCCCAGAGAAAAACTGTTTTTT
TRBJ2-2 . . TRBV28 CASSLGVPGELFF TGTGCCAGCAGTTTGGGGGTCCCCGGGGAGCTGTTTTTT
TRBJ1-2 . . TRBV10-1 CASSWTRDTSGYTF TGCGCCAGCAGTTGGACCCGTGACACGTCTGGCTACACCTTC
TRBJ1-1 . TRBD1 TRBV6-2/TRBV6-3 CASSYSGQGLNTEAFF TGTGCCAGCAGTTACTCGGGACAGGGCTTGAACACTGAAGCTTTCTTT
TRBJ2-1 . . TRBV6-1 CASSDPVGLNEQFF TGTGCCAGCAGTGACCCCGTGGGGTTGAATGAGCAGTTCTTC
TRBJ1-5 . . TRBV24-1 CATSDSHQPQHF TGTGCCACCAGTGATTCTCATCAGCCCCAGCATTTT
TRBJ1-1 . . TRBV7-2 CASSLGAVGNTEAFF TGTGCCAGCAGCTTAGGCGCGGTTGGGAACACTGAAGCTTTCTTT
TRBJ2-5 . . TRBV27 CASSLQGPGQETQYF TGTGCCAGCAGTTTACAGGGACCTGGCCAAGAGACCCAGTACTTC
TRBJ1-2 . TRBD1 TRBV6-6 CASIIGQGAYNYGYTF TGTGCCAGCATTATTGGACAGGGGGCATATAACTATGGCTACACCTTC
TRBJ2-1 . TRBD1 TRBV2 CASSPTGGPYNEQFF TGTGCCAGCAGCCCTACAGGGGGTCCCTACAATGAGCAGTTCTTC
TRBJ2-3 . . TRBV5-8 CASPAREDTQYF TGTGCCAGCCCGGCGCGGGAAGATACGCAGTATTTT
TRBJ1-5 few . TRBV19 CASSIRIGDQPQHF TGTGCCAGTAGTATACGGATAGGGGATCAGCCCCAGCATTTT
TRBJ1-3 . . TRBV6-5 CASSQRYSSGNTIYF TGTGCCAGCAGCCAAAGGTACAGCTCTGGAAACACCATATATTTT
TRBJ1-3 . . TRBV9 CASSVYGGGNTIYF TGTGCCAGCAGCGTATACGGGGGGGGAAACACCATATATTTT
TRBJ1-1 . . TRBV10-3 CAISGDRGVGRMNTEAFF TGTGCCATCAGTGGGGATAGGGGCGTGGGGCGCATGAACACTGAAGCTTTCTTT
TRBJ2-5 once . TRBV7-9 CASSHHRVQETQYF TGTGCCAGCAGCCACCACAGGGTCCAAGAGACCCAGTACTTC
TRBJ1-6 . . TRBV7-2 CASSSTPRVGSYNSPLHF TGTGCCAGCAGCTCTACCCCGAGGGTAGGGTCCTATAATTCACCCCTCCACTTT
TRBJ2-1 . . TRBV9 CASSVAGNTYNEQFF TGTGCCAGCAGCGTCGCCGGGAACACCTACAATGAGCAGTTCTTC
TRBJ1-6 few . TRBV19 CASSMLATDNSPLHF TGTGCCAGTAGTATGTTGGCCACTGATAATTCACCCCTCCACTTT
TRBJ1-1 . . TRBV27 CASDNAGRNTEAFF TGTGCCAGCGATAATGCTGGGCGGAACACTGAAGCTTTCTTT
TRBJ1-6 . . TRBV12-3/TRBV12-4 CASSSLTLGPLHF TGTGCCAGCAGTTCGCTGACCTTGGGACCCCTCCACTTT
TRBJ1-5 . . TRBV19 CASRTLRQGNQPQHF TGTGCCAGTAGAACATTGAGGCAGGGCAATCAGCCCCAGCATTTT
TRBJ2-5 . TRBD1 TRBV6-2/TRBV6-3 CASSYSSGTGGVKTQYF TGTGCCAGCAGTTACTCCTCCGGGACAGGGGGGGTGAAGACCCAGTACTTC
TRBJ2-2 . . TRBV2 CASSGDGELFF TGTGCCAGCAGCGGAGACGGGGAGCTGTTTTTT
TRBJ2-5 . . TRBV7-3 CASSRGGGETQYF TGTGCCAGCAGCAGAGGGGGAGGTGAGACCCAGTACTTC
TRBJ1-2 . . TRBV5-1 CASSEVTANYGYTF TGCGCCAGCAGCGAAGTGACTGCTAACTATGGCTACACCTTC
TRBJ1-3 few TRBD1 TRBV19 CASSPWGQGRAGNTIYF TGTGCCAGTAGTCCGTGGGGACAGGGGCGTGCTGGAAACACCATATATTTT
TRBJ2-1 . TRBD2 TRBV18 CASSPGRGTDNEQFF TGTGCCAGCTCACCCGGGAGGGGGACTGACAATGAGCAGTTCTTC
TRBJ2-5 . TRBD1 TRBV3-1/TRBV3-2 CASSQRTRGPGETQYF TGTGCCAGCAGCCAACGGACCAGGGGGCCAGGGGAGACCCAGTACTTC
TRBJ2-3 . . TRBV18 CASSRLGASTDTQYF TGTGCCAGCTCACGTTTGGGGGCTAGCACAGATACGCAGTATTTT
TRBJ2-5 . TRBD1 TRBV5-6 CASRRTGAGETQYF TGTGCCAGCAGACGGACAGGGGCCGGAGAGACCCAGTACTTC
TRBJ1-5 . . TRBV7-3 CASSLNGGPGQPQHF TGTGCCAGCAGCTTAAATGGGGGCCCCGGGCAGCCCCAGCATTTT
TRBJ1-4 . . TRBV4-1 CASSQARGPGEKLFF TGCGCCAGCAGCCAAGCCAGGGGCCCGGGGGAAAAACTGTTTTTT
TRBJ1-2 large . TRBV10-3 CAISGPGSSILNYGYTF TGTGCCATCAGTGGGCCCGGGTCCTCGATACTTAACTATGGCTACACCTTC
TRBJ2-3 . TRBD2 TRBV7-2 CASSRGLALPGEYF TGTGCCAGCAGCCGCGGACTAGCCCTACCCGGAGAGTATTTT
TRBJ1-6 . . TRBV9 CASRVDSDSPLHF TGTGCCAGCCGCGTAGACAGTGATTCACCCCTCCACTTT
TRBJ1-4 . TRBD1 TRBV5-6 CASSSTYSGQGDEKLFF TGTGCCAGCAGCTCTACTTACTCGGGACAGGGGGATGAAAAACTGTTTTTT
TRBJ1-2 once . TRBV28 CASRDRGNRFQKFNYGYTF TGTGCCAGCAGGGACAGAGGGAACAGATTCCAAAAGTTTAACTATGGCTACACCTTC
TRBJ2-2 . . TRBV5-1 CASSLVSGATGELFF TGCGCCAGCAGCTTGGTCAGCGGAGCCACCGGGGAGCTGTTTTTT